This T cell receptor (beta chain) was documented in a study of blood T cell repertoires in COVID-19. At the level of the study: The study drew acute and convalescent COVID-19 samples from the United States, Italy and Spain. Sources were T cells, B-cell-depleted T cells, or PBMCs; the material itself was cDNA or gDNA.

This clone has a single count. In the original workflow: Using reference gene primer amplification, nucleated cell counts were estimated. TCRdb keeps only in-frame clones here, not all; method: immunoSEQ multiplex PCR. Clone size and the V and J calls come from that table; the DNA yielded D and trimming. The data hold about 300,000 clones, with around 89% observed a single time. Input material: peripheral blood. This receptor was identified in a man aged 40-50 years with acute or convalescent COVID-19.

The CDR3, as DNA: TGTGCCAGCAGCAGGGGACAGGGTAGCACTGAAGCTTTCTTT. Translating it yields CASSRGQGSTEAFF. The V call is TRBV5-4, the J call TRBJ1-1; the match to TRBD1 covers 9 bases. The length of the CDR3 is 14 residues. Germline loops: CDR1 SGHNT, CDR2 YYREEE (reference sequence). The ends lost 4 bases at V and 4 bases at J; junction bases unmatched: 5.